This TCR beta chain was recovered during a study of spatial heterogeneity in lung cancer. About the research overall: Compared with alpha-chain sequences, beta-chain sequences were consistently detected in greater numbers.

V lost 1 base and J 5 bases, leaving 6 bases between the germline ends. Germline lookup yields CDR1 SGHTA and CDR2 FQGNSA. CDR3 length: 13 residues. Each CDR3 protein gets one entry after TCRdb re-called the 5' RACE reads with MiXCR. The sample lists approximately 40,000 distinct CDR3 sequences; roughly 5% were seen once. Time point defined: sample taken at primary tumor resection. Whole RNA was taken from tumor, nontumor lung or frozen PBMC; it was then sequenced unsorted. Samples were donated by 72 untreated early-stage non-small cell lung cancer patients. The table lists this clonotype with many counts.

V and J are TRBV7-2 and TRBJ2-4; D unresolved. This clonotype was sampled from a female donor with early-stage non-small cell lung cancer. This sample comprised PBMCs, obtained at surgery. CDR3 region: CASSLGAENIQYF. The CDR3 nucleotides are TGTGCCAGCAGCTTAGGGGCGGAAAACATTCAGTACTTC.